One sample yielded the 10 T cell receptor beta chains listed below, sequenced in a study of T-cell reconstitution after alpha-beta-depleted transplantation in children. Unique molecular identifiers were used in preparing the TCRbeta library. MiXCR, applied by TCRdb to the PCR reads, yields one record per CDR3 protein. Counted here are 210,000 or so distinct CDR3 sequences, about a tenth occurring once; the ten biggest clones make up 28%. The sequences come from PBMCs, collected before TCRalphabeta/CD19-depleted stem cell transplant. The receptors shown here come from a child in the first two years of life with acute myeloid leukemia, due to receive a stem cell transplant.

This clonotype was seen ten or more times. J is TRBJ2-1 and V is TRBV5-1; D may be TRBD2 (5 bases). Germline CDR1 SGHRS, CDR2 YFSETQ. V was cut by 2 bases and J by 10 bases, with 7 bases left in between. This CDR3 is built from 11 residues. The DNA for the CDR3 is TGCGCCAGCAGCTTCACGGGGGAGCAGTTCTTC. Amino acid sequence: CASSFTGEQFF.

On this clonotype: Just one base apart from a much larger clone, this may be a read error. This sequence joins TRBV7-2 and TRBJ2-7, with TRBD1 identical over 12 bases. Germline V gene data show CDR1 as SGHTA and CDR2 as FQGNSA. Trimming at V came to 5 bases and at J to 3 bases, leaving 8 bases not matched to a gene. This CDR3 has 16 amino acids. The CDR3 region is CASSRDRGLLDYEQYF. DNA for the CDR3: TGTGCCAGCAGCCGGGACAGGGGGCTGCTAGACTACGAGCAGTACTTC.

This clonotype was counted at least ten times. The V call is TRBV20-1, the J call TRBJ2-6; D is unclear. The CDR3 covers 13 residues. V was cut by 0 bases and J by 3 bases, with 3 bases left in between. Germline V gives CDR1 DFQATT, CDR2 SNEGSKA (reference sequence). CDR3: CSAREVGANVLTF. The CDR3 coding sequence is TGCAGTGCTAGAGAGGTTGGGGCCAACGTCCTGACTTTC.

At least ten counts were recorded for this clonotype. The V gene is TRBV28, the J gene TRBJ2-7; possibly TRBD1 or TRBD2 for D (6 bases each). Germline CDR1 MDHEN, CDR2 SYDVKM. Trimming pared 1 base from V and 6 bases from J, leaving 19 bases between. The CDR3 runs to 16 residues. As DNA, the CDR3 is TGTGCCAGCAGTTTATATAGGGGGGCGGGATCTCCCGAGCAGTACTTC. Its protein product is CASSLYRGAGSPEQYF.

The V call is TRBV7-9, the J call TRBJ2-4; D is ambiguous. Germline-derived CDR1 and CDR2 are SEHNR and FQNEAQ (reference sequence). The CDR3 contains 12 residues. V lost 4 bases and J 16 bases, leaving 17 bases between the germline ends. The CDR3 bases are TGTGCCAGCAGCTCGAACCCTCAGTTTATCTACTTC. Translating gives CASSSNPQFIYF.

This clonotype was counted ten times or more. CDR3 amino acids: CASSQDGEMYTGELFF. CDR3 coding DNA: TGTGCCAGCAGCCAAGACGGGGAAATGTACACCGGGGAGCTGTTTTTT. The chain joins TRBV4-2 to TRBJ2-2, with D possibly TRBD2 on 5 matching bases. V lost 0 bases and J lost 3, with 11 bases in between. This CDR3 region has 16 residues. Germline CDR1 and CDR2: LGHNA and YNFKEQ.

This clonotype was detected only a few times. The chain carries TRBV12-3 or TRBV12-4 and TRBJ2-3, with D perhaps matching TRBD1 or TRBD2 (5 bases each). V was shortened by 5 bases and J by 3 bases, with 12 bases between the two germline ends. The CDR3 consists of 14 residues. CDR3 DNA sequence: TGTGCCAGCAGTGTCCATGAGGGGACAGATACGCAGTATTTT. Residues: CASSVHEGTDTQYF.

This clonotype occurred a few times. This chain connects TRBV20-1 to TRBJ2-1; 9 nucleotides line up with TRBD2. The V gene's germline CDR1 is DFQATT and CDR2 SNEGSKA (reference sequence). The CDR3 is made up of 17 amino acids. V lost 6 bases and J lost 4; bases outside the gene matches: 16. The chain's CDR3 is CSAHAQASGARYNEQFF. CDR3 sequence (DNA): TGCAGTGCGCACGCCCAGGCTAGCGGGGCCAGATACAATGAGCAGTTCTTC.

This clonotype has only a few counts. The CDR3 DNA reads as TGTGCCAGCAGCTTATTAGGGGATAATCAGCCCCAGCATTTT. This codes for CASSLLGDNQPQHF. The chain employs TRBV7-2 and TRBJ1-5; D is possibly TRBD1 (5 bases). In germline, CDR1 is SGHTA, CDR2 FQGNSA. Deletions cut 2 bases from V and 4 bases from J, with 9 bases between. The CDR3 sequence is 14 residues long. The full variable domain, its missing parts supplied by reference TRBV7-2 and TRBJ1-5, is GAGVSQSPSNKVTEKGKDVELRCDPISGHTALYWYRQSLGQGLEFLIYFQGNSAPDKSGLPSDRFSAERTGGSVSTLTIQRTQQEDSAVYLCASSLLGDNQPQHFGDGTRLSIL.

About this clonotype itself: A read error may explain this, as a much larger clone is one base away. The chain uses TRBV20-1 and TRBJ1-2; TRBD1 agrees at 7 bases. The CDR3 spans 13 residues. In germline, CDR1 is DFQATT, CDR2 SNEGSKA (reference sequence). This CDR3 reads CSAARGGNYGDTF. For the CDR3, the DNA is TGCAGTGCTGCCAGGGGGGGAAACTATGGCGACACCTTC.